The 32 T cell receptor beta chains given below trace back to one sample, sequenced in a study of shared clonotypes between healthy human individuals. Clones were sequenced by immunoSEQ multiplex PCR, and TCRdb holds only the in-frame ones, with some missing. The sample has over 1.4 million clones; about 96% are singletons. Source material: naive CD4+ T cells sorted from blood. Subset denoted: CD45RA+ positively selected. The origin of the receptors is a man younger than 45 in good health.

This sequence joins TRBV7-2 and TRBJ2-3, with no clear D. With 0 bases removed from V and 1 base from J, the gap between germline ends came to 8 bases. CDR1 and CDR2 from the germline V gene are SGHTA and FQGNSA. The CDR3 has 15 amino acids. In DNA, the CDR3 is TGTGCCAGCAGCTTAGCGCCTCCCCGCACAGATACGCAGTATTTT. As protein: CASSLAPPRTDTQYF.

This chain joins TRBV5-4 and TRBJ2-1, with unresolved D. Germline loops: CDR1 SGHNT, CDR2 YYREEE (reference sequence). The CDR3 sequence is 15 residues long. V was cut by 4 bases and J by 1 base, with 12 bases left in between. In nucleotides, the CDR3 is TGTGCCAGCAGCCCGCTAAGAGCGTCCTACAATGAGCAGTTCTTC. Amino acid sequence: CASSPLRASYNEQFF.

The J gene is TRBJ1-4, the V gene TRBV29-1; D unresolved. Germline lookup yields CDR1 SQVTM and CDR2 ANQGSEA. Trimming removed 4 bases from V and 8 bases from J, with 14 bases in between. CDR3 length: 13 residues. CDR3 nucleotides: TGCAGCGTTGCAGCGGCAGGCGGCGAAAAACTGTTTTTT. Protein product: CSVAAAGGEKLFF. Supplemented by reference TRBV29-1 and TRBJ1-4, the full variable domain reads SAVISQKPSRDICQRGTSLTIQCQVDSQVTMMFWYRQQPGQSLTLIATANQGSEATYESGFVIDKFPISRPNLTFSTLTVSNMSPEDSSIYLCSVAAAGGEKLFFGSGTQLSVL.

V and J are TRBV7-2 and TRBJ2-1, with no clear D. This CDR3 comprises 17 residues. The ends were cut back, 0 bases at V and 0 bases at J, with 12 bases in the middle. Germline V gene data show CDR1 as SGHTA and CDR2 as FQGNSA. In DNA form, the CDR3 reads TGTGCCAGCAGCTTAGCTCGTGCTAGGGACTCCTACAATGAGCAGTTCTTC. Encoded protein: CASSLARARDSYNEQFF. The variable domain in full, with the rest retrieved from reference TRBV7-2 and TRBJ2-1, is GAGVSQSPSNKVTEKGKDVELRCDPISGHTALYWYRQSLGQGLEFLIYFQGNSAPDKSGLPSDRFSAERTGGSVSTLTIQRTQQEDSAVYLCASSLARARDSYNEQFFGPGTRLTVL.

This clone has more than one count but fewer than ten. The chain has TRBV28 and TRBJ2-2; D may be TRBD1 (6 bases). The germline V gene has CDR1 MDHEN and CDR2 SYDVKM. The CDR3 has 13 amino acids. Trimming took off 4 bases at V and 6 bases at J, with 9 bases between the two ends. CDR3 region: CASSWDISGELFF. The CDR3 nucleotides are TGTGCCAGCAGTTGGGACATCTCCGGGGAGCTGTTTTTT. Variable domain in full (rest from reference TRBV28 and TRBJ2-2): DVKVTQSSRYLVKRTGEKVFLECVQDMDHENMFWYRQDPGLGLRLIYFSYDVKMKEKGDIPEGYSVSREKKERFSLILESASTNQTSMYLCASSWDISGELFFGEGSRLTVL.

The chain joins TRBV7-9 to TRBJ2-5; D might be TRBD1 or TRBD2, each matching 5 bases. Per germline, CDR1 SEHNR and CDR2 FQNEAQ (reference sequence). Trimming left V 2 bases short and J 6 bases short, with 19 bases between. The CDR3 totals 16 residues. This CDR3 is CASSLSTGPRGQTQYF. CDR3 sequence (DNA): TGTGCCAGCAGCTTAAGTACGGGACCCCGGGGTCAGACCCAGTACTTC.

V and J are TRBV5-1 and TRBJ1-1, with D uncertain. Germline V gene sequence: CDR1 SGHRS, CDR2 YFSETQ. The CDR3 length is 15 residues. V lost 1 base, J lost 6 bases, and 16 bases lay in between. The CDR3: CASSLSSTLGPEAFF. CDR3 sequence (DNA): TGCGCCAGCAGCTTGTCCTCTACCCTCGGCCCTGAAGCTTTCTTT.

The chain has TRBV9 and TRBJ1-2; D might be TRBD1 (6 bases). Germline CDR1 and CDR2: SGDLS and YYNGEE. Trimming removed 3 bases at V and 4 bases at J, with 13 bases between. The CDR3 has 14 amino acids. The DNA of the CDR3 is TGTGCCAGCAGCGCCACAGGGTTGGTCTATGGCTACACCTTC. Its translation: CASSATGLVYGYTF.

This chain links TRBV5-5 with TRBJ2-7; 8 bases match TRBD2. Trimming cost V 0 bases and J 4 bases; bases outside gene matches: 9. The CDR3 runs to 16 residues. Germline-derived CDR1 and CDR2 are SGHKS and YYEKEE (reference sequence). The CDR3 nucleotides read TGTGCCAGCAGCTTGGAAGAGGGACTAGTGGGATACGAGCAGTACTTC. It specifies CASSLEEGLVGYEQYF. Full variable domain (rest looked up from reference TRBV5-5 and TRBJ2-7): DAGVTQSPTHLIKTRGQQVTLRCSPISGHKSVSWYQQVLGQGPQFIFQYYEKEERGRGNFPDRFSARQFPNYSSELNVNALLLGDSALYLCASSLEEGLVGYEQYFGPGTRLTVT.

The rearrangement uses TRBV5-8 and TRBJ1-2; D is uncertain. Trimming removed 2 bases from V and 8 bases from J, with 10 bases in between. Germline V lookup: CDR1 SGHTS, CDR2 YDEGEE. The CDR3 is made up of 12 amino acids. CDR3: CASSFGVSGYTF. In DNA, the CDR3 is TGTGCCAGCAGCTTTGGGGTGAGCGGCTACACCTTC.

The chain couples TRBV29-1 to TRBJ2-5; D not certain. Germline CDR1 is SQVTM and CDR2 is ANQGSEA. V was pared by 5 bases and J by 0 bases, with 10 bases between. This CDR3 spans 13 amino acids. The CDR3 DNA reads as TGCAGCGTTCGTGGACGGCACCAAGAGACCCAGTACTTC. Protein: CSVRGRHQETQYF.

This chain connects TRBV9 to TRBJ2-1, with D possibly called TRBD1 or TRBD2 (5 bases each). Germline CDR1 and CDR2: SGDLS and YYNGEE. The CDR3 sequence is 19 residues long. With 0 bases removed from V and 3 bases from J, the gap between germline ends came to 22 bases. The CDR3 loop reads CASSVVGTEAGRVYNEQFF. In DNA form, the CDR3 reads TGTGCCAGCAGCGTAGTGGGGACCGAGGCAGGCCGGGTCTACAATGAGCAGTTCTTC.

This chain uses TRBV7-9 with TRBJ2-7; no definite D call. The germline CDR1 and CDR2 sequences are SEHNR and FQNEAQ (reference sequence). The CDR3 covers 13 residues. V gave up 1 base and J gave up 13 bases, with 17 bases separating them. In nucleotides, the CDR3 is TGTGCCAGCAGCTTAGGGGCTCCACGATGGGTTTACTTC. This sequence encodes CASSLGAPRWVYF. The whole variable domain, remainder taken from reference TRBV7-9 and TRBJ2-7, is DTGVSQNPRHKITKRGQNVTFRCDPISEHNRLYWYRQTLGQGPEFLTYFQNEAQLEKSRLLSDRFSAERPKGSFSTLEIQRTEQGDSAMYLCASSLGAPRWVYFGPGTRLTVT.

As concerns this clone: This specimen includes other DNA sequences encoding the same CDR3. CDR3 bases: TGTGCCAGCAGTGACCGGACAGATACGCAGTATTTT. It is translated as CASSDRTDTQYF. J is TRBJ2-3 and V is TRBV2; D call uncertain. V shed 3 bases and J shed 3 bases, with 4 bases lying between them. CDR3 length: 12 residues. The germline V gene has CDR1 SNHLY and CDR2 FYNNEI.

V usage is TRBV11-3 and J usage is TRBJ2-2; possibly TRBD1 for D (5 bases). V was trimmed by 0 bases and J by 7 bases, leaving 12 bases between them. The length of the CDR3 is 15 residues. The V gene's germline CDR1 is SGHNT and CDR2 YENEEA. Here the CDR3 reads CASSLDSGQGGELFF. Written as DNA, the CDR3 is TGTGCCAGCAGCTTAGATAGTGGGCAGGGCGGGGAGCTGTTTTTT.

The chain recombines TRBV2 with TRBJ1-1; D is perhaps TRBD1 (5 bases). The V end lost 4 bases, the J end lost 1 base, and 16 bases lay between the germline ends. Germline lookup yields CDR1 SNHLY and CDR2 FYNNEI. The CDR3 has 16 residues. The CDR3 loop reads CASSAPRTRQNTEAFF. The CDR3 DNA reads TGTGCCAGCAGTGCCCCCAGGACACGGCAGAACACTGAAGCTTTCTTT.

The CDR3 DNA is TGTGCCAGCAGGCTGGGGCTGACAGGAGAGACCCAGTACTTC. It codes for CASRLGLTGETQYF. The J gene is TRBJ2-5, the V gene TRBV7-2, with D tentatively TRBD1 (6 bases). The CDR3 spans 14 residues. V was trimmed by 6 bases and J by 4 bases, leaving 15 bases between them. Germline CDR1 reads SGHTA; CDR2 reads FQGNSA.

The CDR3: CASSNWDRGKLNPRGYEQYF. The DNA for the CDR3 is TGTGCCAGCAGCAATTGGGACAGGGGGAAACTCAACCCACGCGGTTACGAGCAGTACTTC. This sequence joins TRBV21-1 and TRBJ2-7; TRBD1 is taken as the D call from the table, unchecked against the DNA. TRBV21-1 counts as a pseudogene. This CDR3 region has 20 residues.

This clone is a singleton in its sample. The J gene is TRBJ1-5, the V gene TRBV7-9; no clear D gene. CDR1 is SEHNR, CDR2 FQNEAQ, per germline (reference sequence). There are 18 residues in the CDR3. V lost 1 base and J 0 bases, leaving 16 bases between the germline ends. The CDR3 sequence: CASSLVSQKDYSNQPQHF. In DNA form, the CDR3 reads TGTGCCAGCAGCTTAGTGTCACAGAAGGATTATAGCAATCAGCCCCAGCATTTT.

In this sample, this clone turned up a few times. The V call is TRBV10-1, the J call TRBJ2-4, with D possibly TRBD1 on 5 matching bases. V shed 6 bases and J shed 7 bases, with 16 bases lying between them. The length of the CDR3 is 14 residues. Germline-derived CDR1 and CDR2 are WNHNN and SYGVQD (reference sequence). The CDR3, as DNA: TGCGCCAGCAGCCCATTTGAGACAGCTAACATTCAGTACTTC. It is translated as CASSPFETANIQYF.

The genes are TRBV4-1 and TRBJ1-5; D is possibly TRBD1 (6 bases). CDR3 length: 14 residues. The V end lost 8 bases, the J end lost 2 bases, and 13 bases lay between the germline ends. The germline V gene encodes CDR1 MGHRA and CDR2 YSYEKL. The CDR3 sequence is CASGGAGGNQPQHF. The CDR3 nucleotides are TGCGCCAGCGGCGGGGCAGGGGGCAATCAGCCCCAGCATTTT.

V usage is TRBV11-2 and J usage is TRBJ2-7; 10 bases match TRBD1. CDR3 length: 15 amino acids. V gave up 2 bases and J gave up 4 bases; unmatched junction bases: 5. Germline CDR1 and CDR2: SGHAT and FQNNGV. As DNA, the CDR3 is TGTGCCAGCAGCTTAACGGGACAGGGGATTTACGAGCAGTACTTC. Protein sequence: CASSLTGQGIYEQYF.

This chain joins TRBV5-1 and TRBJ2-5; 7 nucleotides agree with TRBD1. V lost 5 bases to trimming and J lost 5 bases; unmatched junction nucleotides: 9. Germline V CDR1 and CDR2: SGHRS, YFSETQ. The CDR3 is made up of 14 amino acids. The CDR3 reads CASRLAGGLETQYF. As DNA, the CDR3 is TGCGCCAGCAGGCTTGCAGGGGGTTTGGAGACCCAGTACTTC. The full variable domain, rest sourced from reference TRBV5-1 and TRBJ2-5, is KAGVTQTPRYLIKTRGQQVTLSCSPISGHRSVSWYQQTPGQGLQFLFEYFSETQRNKGNFPGRFSGRQFSNSRSEMNVSTLELGDSALYLCASRLAGGLETQYFGPGTRLLVL.

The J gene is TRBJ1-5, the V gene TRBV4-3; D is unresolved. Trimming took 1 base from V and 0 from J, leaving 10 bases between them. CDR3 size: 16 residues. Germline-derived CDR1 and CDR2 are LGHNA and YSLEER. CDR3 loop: CASSQGARNSNQPQHF. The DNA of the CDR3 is TGCGCCAGCAGCCAAGGTGCCCGTAATAGCAATCAGCCCCAGCATTTT.

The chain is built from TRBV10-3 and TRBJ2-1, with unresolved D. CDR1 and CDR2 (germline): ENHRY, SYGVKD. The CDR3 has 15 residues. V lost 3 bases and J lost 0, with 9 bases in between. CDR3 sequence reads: CAISEGGSSYNEQFF. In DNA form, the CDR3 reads TGTGCCATCAGTGAAGGCGGAAGCTCCTACAATGAGCAGTTCTTC.

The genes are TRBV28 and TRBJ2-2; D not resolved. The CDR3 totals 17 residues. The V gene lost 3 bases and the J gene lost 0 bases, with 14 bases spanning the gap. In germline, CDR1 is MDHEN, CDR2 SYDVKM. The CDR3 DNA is TGTGCCAGCAGTTTGTTGTTGATAGGATCGAACACCGGGGAGCTGTTTTTT. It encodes CASSLLLIGSNTGELFF.

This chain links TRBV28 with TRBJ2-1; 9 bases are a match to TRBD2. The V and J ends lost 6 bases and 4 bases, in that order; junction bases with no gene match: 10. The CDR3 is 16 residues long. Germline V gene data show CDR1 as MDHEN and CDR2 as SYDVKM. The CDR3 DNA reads TGTGCCAGCAGCCCAATAGCGGGAGCAGAGTACAATGAGCAGTTCTTC. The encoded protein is CASSPIAGAEYNEQFF.

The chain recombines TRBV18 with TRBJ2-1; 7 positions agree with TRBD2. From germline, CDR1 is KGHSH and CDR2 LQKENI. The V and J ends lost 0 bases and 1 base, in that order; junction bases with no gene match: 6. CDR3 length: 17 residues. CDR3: CASSPPMLAASYNEQFF. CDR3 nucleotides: TGTGCCAGCTCACCACCGATGCTAGCGGCATCCTACAATGAGCAGTTCTTC.

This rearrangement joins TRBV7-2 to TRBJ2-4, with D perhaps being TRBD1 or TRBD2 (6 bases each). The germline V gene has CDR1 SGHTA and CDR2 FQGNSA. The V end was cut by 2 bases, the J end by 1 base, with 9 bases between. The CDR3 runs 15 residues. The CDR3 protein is CASSLPGAAKNIQYF. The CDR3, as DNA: TGTGCCAGCAGCTTACCGGGGGCGGCCAAAAACATTCAGTACTTC.

This CDR3 is CASSPGANQPQHF. In nucleotides, the CDR3 is TGTGCCAGCAGCCCGGGGGCTAATCAGCCCCAGCATTTT. J is TRBJ1-5 and V is TRBV7-3, with D perhaps matching TRBD1 (6 bases). Germline V gene lookup returns CDR1 SGHTA and CDR2 FQGTGA. Trimming removed 5 bases from V and 4 bases from J, with 9 bases in between. The CDR3 has 13 residues.

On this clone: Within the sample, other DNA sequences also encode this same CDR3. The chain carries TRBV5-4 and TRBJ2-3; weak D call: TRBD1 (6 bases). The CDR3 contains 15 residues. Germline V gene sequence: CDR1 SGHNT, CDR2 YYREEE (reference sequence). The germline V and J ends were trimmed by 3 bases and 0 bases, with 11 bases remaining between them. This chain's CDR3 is CASSSRTASTDTQYF. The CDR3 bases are TGTGCCAGCAGCTCGCGGACAGCTAGCACAGATACGCAGTATTTT. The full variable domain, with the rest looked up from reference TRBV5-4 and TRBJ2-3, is ETGVTQSPTHLIKTRGQQVTLRCSSQSGHNTVSWYQQALGQGPQFIFQYYREEENGRGNFPPRFSGLQFPNYSSELNVNALELDDSALYLCASSSRTASTDTQYFGPGTRLTVL.

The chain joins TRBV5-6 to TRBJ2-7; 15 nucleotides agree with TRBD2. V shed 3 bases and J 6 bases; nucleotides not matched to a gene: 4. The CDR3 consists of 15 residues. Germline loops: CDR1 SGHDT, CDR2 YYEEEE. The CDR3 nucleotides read TGTGCCAGCAGCTGGAGGGGACTAGCGGGAGGCGAGCAGTACTTC. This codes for CASSWRGLAGGEQYF.